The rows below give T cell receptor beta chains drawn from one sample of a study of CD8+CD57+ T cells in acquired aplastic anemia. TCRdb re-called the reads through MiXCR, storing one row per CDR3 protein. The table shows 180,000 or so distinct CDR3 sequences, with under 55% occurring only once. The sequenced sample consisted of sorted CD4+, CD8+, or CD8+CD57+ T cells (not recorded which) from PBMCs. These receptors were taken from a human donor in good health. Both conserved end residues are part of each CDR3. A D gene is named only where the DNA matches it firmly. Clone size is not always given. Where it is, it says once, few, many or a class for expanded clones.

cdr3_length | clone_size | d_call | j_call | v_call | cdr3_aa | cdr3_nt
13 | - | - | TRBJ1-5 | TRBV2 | CASSRASRRYEHF | TGTGCCAGCAGTAGGGCTAGCCGACGCTACGAGCATTTT
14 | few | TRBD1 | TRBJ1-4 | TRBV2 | CASRDRTGLEKLFF | TGTGCCAGCAGGGATAGGACAGGCCTTGAAAAACTGTTTTTT
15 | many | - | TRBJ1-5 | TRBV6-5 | CASSYTLGSNQPQHF | TGTGCCAGCAGTTACACTCTGGGGAGCAATCAGCCCCAGCATTTT
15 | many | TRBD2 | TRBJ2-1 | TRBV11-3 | CASSSRGLAGNEQFF | TGTGCCAGCAGCTCCCGGGGACTAGCGGGTAATGAGCAGTTCTTC
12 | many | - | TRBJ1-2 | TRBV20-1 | CSAKTDNYGYTF | TGCAGTGCTAAGACTGACAACTATGGCTACACCTTC
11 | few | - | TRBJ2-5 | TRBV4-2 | CASSWGETQYF | TGTGCCAGCAGCTGGGGGGAGACCCAGTACTTC
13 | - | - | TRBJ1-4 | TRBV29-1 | CSVEPQGSKKLFF | TGCAGCGTTGAACCACAGGGTAGCAAAAAACTGTTTTTT
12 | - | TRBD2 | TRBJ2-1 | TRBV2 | CAKAGRRGEQFF | TGTGCCAAAGCGGGGCGGCGGGGTGAGCAGTTCTTC
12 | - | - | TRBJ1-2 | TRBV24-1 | CATRDRFYGYTF | TGTGCCACCAGAGACAGATTTTATGGCTACACCTTC
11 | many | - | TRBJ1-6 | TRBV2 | CASSESLPLHF | TGTGCCAGCAGTGAATCATTACCCCTCCACTTT
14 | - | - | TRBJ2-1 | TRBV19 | CASSQGRAYNEQFF | TGTGCCAGTAGTCAGGGGAGGGCCTACAATGAGCAGTTCTTC
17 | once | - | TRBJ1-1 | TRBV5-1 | CASSSRGGRASNTEAFF | TGCGCCAGCAGCTCCCGGGGCGGGCGGGCCTCGAACACTGAAGCTTTCTTT
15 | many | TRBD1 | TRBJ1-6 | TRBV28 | CASLTAGTDNSPLHF | TGTGCCAGCCTCACTGCCGGGACAGATAATTCACCCCTCCACTTT
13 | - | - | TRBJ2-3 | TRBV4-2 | CASSPSSTDTQYF | TGTGCCAGCAGCCCCTCCTCCACAGATACGCAGTATTTT
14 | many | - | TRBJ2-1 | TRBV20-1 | CSARERKDYNEQFF | TGCAGTGCTAGAGAGCGAAAGGATTACAATGAGCAGTTCTTC
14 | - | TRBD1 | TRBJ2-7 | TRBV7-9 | CASSSDRDSYEQYF | TGTGCCAGCAGCTCGGACAGGGATTCCTACGAGCAGTACTTC
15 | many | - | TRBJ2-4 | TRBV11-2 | CASSDPRGASDIQYF | TGTGCCAGCAGCGACCCTCGGGGGGCAAGTGACATTCAGTACTTC
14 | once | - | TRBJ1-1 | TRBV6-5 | CASSYGGPNTEAFF | TGTGCCAGCAGTTACGGGGGCCCGAACACTGAAGCTTTCTTT
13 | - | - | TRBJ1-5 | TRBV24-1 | CATSLKANQPQHF | TGTGCCACCAGTTTAAAGGCTAATCAGCCCCAGCATTTT
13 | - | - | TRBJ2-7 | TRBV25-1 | CASREDNSYEQYF | TGTGCCAGCAGAGAGGACAATTCCTACGAGCAGTACTTC
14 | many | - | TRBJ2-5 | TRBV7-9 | CASSLGTLQETQYF | TGTGCCAGCAGCCTAGGGACTCTCCAAGAGACCCAGTACTTC
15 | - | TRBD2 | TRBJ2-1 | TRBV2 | CASSENSGVRNEQFF | TGTGCCAGCAGTGAAAATAGCGGGGTCCGCAATGAGCAGTTCTTC
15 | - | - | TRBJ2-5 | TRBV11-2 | CASSLDNRRQETQYF | TGTGCCAGCAGCTTAGATAATAGGCGACAAGAGACCCAGTACTTC
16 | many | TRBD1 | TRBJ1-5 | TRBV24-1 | CATSDPRQGGNQPQHF | TGTGCCACCAGTGATCCCCGACAGGGCGGCAATCAGCCCCAGCATTTT
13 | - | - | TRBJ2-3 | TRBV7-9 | CASSLPSTDTQYF | TGTGCCAGCAGCTTACCTTCCACAGATACGCAGTATTTT
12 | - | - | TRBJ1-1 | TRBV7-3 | CASSLISSEAFF | TGTGCCAGCAGCTTAATCTCCAGTGAAGCTTTCTTT
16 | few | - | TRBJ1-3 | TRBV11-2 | CASSSILADSGNTIYF | TGTGCCAGCAGCTCCATTTTGGCGGACTCTGGAAACACCATATATTTT
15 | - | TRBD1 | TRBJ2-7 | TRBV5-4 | CATRSWGQASYEQYF | TGTGCCACTCGGAGTTGGGGACAGGCTTCCTACGAGCAGTACTTC
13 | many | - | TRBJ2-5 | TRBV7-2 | CASSHDSQETQYF | TGTGCCAGCAGCCACGACTCCCAAGAGACCCAGTACTTC
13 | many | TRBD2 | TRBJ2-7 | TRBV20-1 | CSARLAGGNEQYF | TGCAGTGCTAGATTAGCGGGAGGAAACGAGCAGTACTTC
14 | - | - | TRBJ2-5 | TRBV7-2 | CASSLQGYQETQYF | TGTGCCAGCAGCTTACAGGGGTACCAAGAGACCCAGTACTTC
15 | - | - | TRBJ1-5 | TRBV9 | CASSVDAASNQPQHF | TGTGCCAGCAGCGTAGATGCCGCTAGCAATCAGCCCCAGCATTTT
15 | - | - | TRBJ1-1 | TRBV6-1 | CASSEQGRKNTEAFF | TGTGCCAGCAGCGAACAGGGACGGAAGAACACTGAAGCTTTCTTT